This is a list of T cell receptor beta chains from one sample in a study of long-term antiretroviral therapy in people with HIV. Generated by immunoSEQ multiplex PCR, the TCRdb table keeps only in-frame clones and is missing some. The sample carries fewer than 25,000 clones, approximately 80% recorded once. The sample consisted of unsorted PBMCs, taken about 5.7 years after starting antiretroviral therapy. Every receptor here comes from a man under 40 with HIV. Both conserved end residues are part of each CDR3. D genes are given only for firm matches. Clone size is shown for a subset of rows, as once, few, many or a class of expanded clone.

len	v_gene	j_gene	abundance	d_gene	CDR3aa	CDR3nt
14	TRBV5-6	TRBJ2-7	-	TRBD1	CASSPGQGGYEQYF	TGTGCCAGCAGCCCCGGACAGGGAGGCTACGAGCAGTACTTC
15	TRBV7-2	TRBJ2-7	-	TRBD1	CASSLQSRGPDEQYF	TGTGCCAGCAGCTTACAATCCAGGGGGCCGGACGAGCAGTACTTC
14	TRBV7-3	TRBJ2-3	once	-	CASSPLGQADTQYF	TGTGCCAGCAGCCCACTGGGGCAGGCAGATACGCAGTATTTT
13	TRBV25-1	TRBJ2-7	once	TRBD2	CASTGGIRYEQYF	TGTGCCAGCACGGGAGGGATCAGGTACGAGCAGTACTTC
12	TRBV21-1	TRBJ1-5	-	-	CYREIRNQPQHF	TGCTACAGGGAGATTCGCAATCAGCCCCAGCATTTT
14	TRBV27	TRBJ2-3	-	-	CASMGISVTDTQYF	TGTGCCAGCATGGGGATATCGGTGACAGATACGCAGTATTTT
17	TRBV6-4	TRBJ1-4	-	-	CASSASSHPGFNEKLFF	TGTGCCAGCAGTGCCTCATCTCATCCAGGCTTTAATGAAAAACTGTTTTTT
15	TRBV14	TRBJ2-2	-	-	CASRGGQWNTGELFF	TGTGCCAGCAGAGGTGGCCAGTGGAACACCGGGGAGCTGTTTTTT
13	TRBV6-5	TRBJ2-7	-	-	CASRPPASYEQYF	TGTGCCAGCAGACCACCGGCCTCCTACGAGCAGTACTTC
14	TRBV6-5	TRBJ2-1	-	-	CASSYGGVDDEQFF	TGTGCCAGCAGTTACGGGGGAGTGGACGATGAGCAGTTCTTC
12	TRBV7-6	TRBJ2-7	-	-	CASSLAGGEQYF	TGTGCCAGCAGCTTAGCTGGAGGGGAGCAGTACTTC
15	TRBV6-4	TRBJ2-1	few	TRBD2	CASSETSGSYNEQFF	TGTGCCAGCAGTGAGACTAGCGGCTCCTACAATGAGCAGTTCTTC
17	TRBV4-3	TRBJ1-3	-	-	CASSRSFNGQSGNTIYF	TGCGCCAGCAGCCGATCTTTTAACGGGCAAAGTGGAAACACCATATATTTT
15	TRBV15	TRBJ1-5	-	-	CATSSLGQSNQPQHF	TGTGCCACCAGCAGTTTGGGGCAGAGCAATCAGCCCCAGCATTTT
16	TRBV6-6	TRBJ2-2	-	TRBD1	CASSRDGTGNTGELFF	TGTGCCAGCAGTAGGGACGGGACAGGGAACACCGGGGAGCTGTTTTTT
15	TRBV9	TRBJ2-2	once	TRBD2	CASSVASGGFGELFF	TGTGCCAGCAGCGTAGCTAGCGGGGGGTTCGGGGAGCTGTTTTTT
15	TRBV15	TRBJ2-2	-	-	CATKMGDRESGELFF	TGTGCCACCAAGATGGGGGATCGAGAGTCCGGGGAGCTGTTTTTT
16	TRBV25-1	TRBJ2-7	-	TRBD2	CASSVDSGTKGYEQYF	TGTGCCAGCAGTGTAGACTCCGGGACTAAGGGCTACGAGCAGTACTTC
14	TRBV28	TRBJ2-1	-	-	CASSPPAQYNEQFF	TGTGCCAGCAGCCCTCCGGCGCAGTACAATGAGCAGTTCTTC
14	TRBV7-8	TRBJ2-7	-	TRBD2	CASSFRRGGYEQYF	TGTGCCAGCAGCTTCCGCCGGGGGGGCTACGAGCAGTACTTC
14	TRBV27	TRBJ1-2	-	TRBD1	CASSLGTGGGGYTF	TGTGCCAGCAGTTTAGGGACAGGGGGCGGAGGCTACACCTTC
12	TRBV19	TRBJ2-7	few	TRBD1	CASSPGGWEQYF	TGTGCCAGTAGCCCAGGGGGATGGGAGCAGTACTTC
14	TRBV6-4	TRBJ2-2	-	-	CASSELGPTGELFF	TGTGCCAGCAGTGAGCTCGGCCCCACCGGGGAGCTGTTTTTT